Listed below are T cell receptor beta chains from one sample, sequenced in a study of neurological immune-mediated disorders. TCRdb used MiXCR to reprocess the 5' RACE reads, holding one entry per CDR3 protein. The sample includes about 120,000 distinct CDR3 sequences, 3.2% of them seen just once. Material for sequencing was PBMCs. The receptors derive from a woman aged 25 to 39 with multiple sclerosis. Both conserved end residues are part of each CDR3. D genes are given only for firm matches. Clone size appears in some rows only: once, few, many, or a class for an expanded clone.

d_gene: TRBD1
abundance: .
j_gene: TRBJ2-3
v_gene: TRBV20-1
CDR3aa: CSAAQRGPGNGGFTDTQYF
CDR3nt: TGCAGTGCTGCCCAAAGGGGGCCAGGGAACGGCGGTTTCACAGATACGCAGTATTTT

d_gene: TRBD1
abundance: many
j_gene: TRBJ1-6
v_gene: TRBV7-9
CDR3aa: CASSQRTGGNSPLHF
CDR3nt: TGTGCCAGCAGCCAGCGGACAGGGGGGAATTCACCCCTCCACTTT

d_gene: .
abundance: many
j_gene: TRBJ2-2
v_gene: TRBV5-1
CDR3aa: CASSSQTGNTGELFF
CDR3nt: TGCGCCAGCAGCTCCCAGACAGGAAACACCGGGGAGCTGTTTTTT

d_gene: .
abundance: many
j_gene: TRBJ1-5
v_gene: TRBV19
CDR3aa: CASIGTEGSQGNQPQHF
CDR3nt: TGTGCCAGTATCGGGACGGAGGGATCCCAGGGCAATCAGCCCCAGCATTTT

d_gene: .
abundance: many
j_gene: TRBJ2-1
v_gene: TRBV2
CDR3aa: CASSAYDEQFF
CDR3nt: TGTGCCAGCAGTGCTTACGATGAGCAGTTCTTC

d_gene: .
abundance: many
j_gene: TRBJ1-3
v_gene: TRBV5-1
CDR3aa: CASSSGHSGNTIYF
CDR3nt: TGCGCCAGCAGCTCAGGACACTCTGGAAACACCATATATTTT

d_gene: TRBD1
abundance: many
j_gene: TRBJ1-2
v_gene: TRBV7-2
CDR3aa: CASSYFRTGKGYTF
CDR3nt: TGTGCCAGCAGCTATTTTAGGACAGGGAAAGGCTACACCTTC

d_gene: .
abundance: .
j_gene: TRBJ1-5
v_gene: TRBV30
CDR3aa: CAWTGGSNQPQHF
CDR3nt: TGTGCCTGGACGGGGGGGAGCAATCAGCCCCAGCATTTT

d_gene: TRBD2
abundance: many
j_gene: TRBJ2-5
v_gene: TRBV5-1
CDR3aa: CASSLAGQQETQYF
CDR3nt: TGCGCCAGCAGCCTAGCGGGCCAACAAGAGACCCAGTACTTC

d_gene: .
abundance: many
j_gene: TRBJ2-1
v_gene: TRBV7-2
CDR3aa: CASSLATPSYNEQFF
CDR3nt: TGTGCCAGCAGCCTGGCTACCCCCTCCTACAATGAGCAGTTCTTC

d_gene: TRBD1
abundance: many
j_gene: TRBJ2-3
v_gene: TRBV5-1
CDR3aa: CASSLVGQMTDTQYF
CDR3nt: TGCGCCAGCAGCTTGGTGGGACAGATGACAGATACGCAGTATTTT

d_gene: .
abundance: many
j_gene: TRBJ1-1
v_gene: TRBV4-1
CDR3aa: CASSHPTGAGDTEAFF
CDR3nt: TGCGCCAGCAGCCACCCGACAGGTGCTGGGGACACTGAAGCTTTCTTT

d_gene: .
abundance: many
j_gene: TRBJ2-1
v_gene: TRBV20-1
CDR3aa: CSTNLYSTNEQFF
CDR3nt: TGCAGTACTAACCTTTACTCGACCAATGAGCAGTTCTTC

d_gene: .
abundance: few
j_gene: TRBJ2-7
v_gene: TRBV7-9
CDR3aa: CASSTPGDRHEQYF
CDR3nt: TGTGCCAGCAGCACACCAGGGGATCGCCACGAGCAGTACTTC

d_gene: .
abundance: .
j_gene: TRBJ1-5
v_gene: TRBV10-3
CDR3aa: CAISGSESQGQPQHF
CDR3nt: TGTGCCATCAGTGGTTCAGAGTCGCAGGGACAGCCCCAGCATTTT

d_gene: .
abundance: many
j_gene: TRBJ2-2
v_gene: TRBV15
CDR3aa: CATSRETVTGELFF
CDR3nt: TGTGCCACCAGCAGAGAAACTGTCACCGGGGAGCTGTTTTTT

d_gene: .
abundance: few
j_gene: TRBJ2-1
v_gene: TRBV5-6
CDR3aa: CASSFIGSSYNEQFF
CDR3nt: TGTGCCAGCAGCTTTATCGGGTCCTCCTACAATGAGCAGTTCTTC

d_gene: .
abundance: many
j_gene: TRBJ1-3
v_gene: TRBV20-1
CDR3aa: CSAERQSSGNTIYF
CDR3nt: TGCAGTGCCGAACGACAGAGCTCTGGAAACACCATATATTTT

d_gene: TRBD2
abundance: many
j_gene: TRBJ2-2
v_gene: TRBV4-1
CDR3aa: CASSQDNWRGDTGELFF
CDR3nt: TGCGCCAGCAGCCAAGACAACTGGCGGGGGGATACCGGGGAGCTGTTTTTT

d_gene: .
abundance: .
j_gene: TRBJ1-5
v_gene: TRBV19
CDR3aa: CASSMGRSNQPQHF
CDR3nt: TGTGCCAGTAGTATGGGGAGAAGCAATCAGCCCCAGCATTTT

d_gene: .
abundance: many
j_gene: TRBJ2-2
v_gene: TRBV7-9
CDR3aa: CASSSRGESGELFF
CDR3nt: TGTGCCAGCAGCTCTAGAGGAGAGTCTGGGGAGCTGTTTTTT

d_gene: .
abundance: many
j_gene: TRBJ2-1
v_gene: TRBV20-1
CDR3aa: CSADSRHTNEQFF
CDR3nt: TGCAGTGCGGACAGCCGGCACACCAATGAGCAGTTCTTC

d_gene: .
abundance: many
j_gene: TRBJ1-4
v_gene: TRBV7-6
CDR3aa: CASSLVSGEKLFF
CDR3nt: TGTGCCAGCAGCTTGGTGTCCGGTGAAAAACTGTTTTTT

d_gene: TRBD2
abundance: many
j_gene: TRBJ2-1
v_gene: TRBV10-3
CDR3aa: CAISGTSGRVSYNEQFF
CDR3nt: TGTGCCATCAGTGGGACTAGCGGGAGGGTCTCCTACAATGAGCAGTTCTTC

d_gene: .
abundance: many
j_gene: TRBJ1-2
v_gene: TRBV4-3
CDR3aa: CASSQDFVAPYGYTF
CDR3nt: TGCGCCAGCAGCCAAGACTTCGTTGCTCCTTATGGCTACACCTTC

d_gene: .
abundance: many
j_gene: TRBJ2-3
v_gene: TRBV5-1
CDR3aa: CASSLAWGTDTQYF
CDR3nt: TGCGCCAGCAGCTTAGCGTGGGGCACAGATACGCAGTATTTT

d_gene: TRBD1
abundance: few
j_gene: TRBJ2-7
v_gene: TRBV7-2
CDR3aa: CASLHAGGTGYYEQYF
CDR3nt: TGTGCCAGCCTACACGCTGGGGGGACAGGGTACTACGAGCAGTACTTC

d_gene: .
abundance: many
j_gene: TRBJ1-1
v_gene: TRBV5-1
CDR3aa: CASGTGTAEAFF
CDR3nt: TGCGCCAGCGGGACCGGGACGGCTGAAGCTTTCTTT

d_gene: .
abundance: many
j_gene: TRBJ1-1
v_gene: TRBV6-1
CDR3aa: CASNGEMNTEAFF
CDR3nt: TGTGCCAGCAACGGTGAAATGAACACTGAAGCTTTCTTT

d_gene: .
abundance: many
j_gene: TRBJ1-3
v_gene: TRBV6-2/TRBV6-3
CDR3aa: CASSRTGGAGNTIYF
CDR3nt: TGTGCCAGCAGTCGAACCGGTGGTGCTGGAAACACCATATATTTT

d_gene: .
abundance: .
j_gene: TRBJ1-5
v_gene: TRBV20-1
CDR3aa: CSANKGERKTQNF
CDR3nt: TGCAGTGCTAACAAGGGGGAAAGGAAGACCCAGAATTTT

d_gene: .
abundance: many
j_gene: TRBJ2-3
v_gene: TRBV19
CDR3aa: CASKPGDFEINTDTQYF
CDR3nt: TGTGCCAGTAAGCCCGGAGACTTTGAAATTAACACAGATACGCAGTATTTT

d_gene: .
abundance: many
j_gene: TRBJ2-1
v_gene: TRBV5-6
CDR3aa: CASSLEQYNEQFF
CDR3nt: TGTGCCAGCAGCTTGGAGCAATACAATGAGCAGTTCTTC

d_gene: .
abundance: many
j_gene: TRBJ2-1
v_gene: TRBV3-1
CDR3aa: CASSQDRGSKFF
CDR3nt: TGTGCCAGCAGCCAAGATAGGGGTTCTAAGTTCTTC

d_gene: TRBD1
abundance: many
j_gene: TRBJ2-7
v_gene: TRBV6-5
CDR3aa: CASSRVQGAPSYEQYF
CDR3nt: TGTGCCAGCAGCCGGGTACAGGGGGCCCCCTCCTACGAGCAGTACTTC

d_gene: .
abundance: many
j_gene: TRBJ2-7
v_gene: TRBV6-2/TRBV6-3
CDR3aa: CASGSEQYF
CDR3nt: TGTGCCAGCGGGTCCGAGCAGTACTTC

d_gene: TRBD1
abundance: many
j_gene: TRBJ2-5
v_gene: TRBV24-1
CDR3aa: CATSDSGTGEYGTQYF
CDR3nt: TGTGCCACCAGTGATTCCGGGACAGGGGAGTACGGTACCCAGTACTTC

d_gene: .
abundance: many
j_gene: TRBJ1-1
v_gene: TRBV5-1
CDR3aa: CASSPFWPNPVDTEAFF
CDR3nt: TGCGCCAGCAGCCCCTTTTGGCCTAATCCCGTGGACACTGAAGCTTTCTTT

d_gene: TRBD1
abundance: many
j_gene: TRBJ1-2
v_gene: TRBV5-1
CDR3aa: CASSSSIDRGGYGYTF
CDR3nt: TGCGCCAGCAGCTCATCAATCGACAGGGGAGGCTATGGCTACACCTTC

d_gene: .
abundance: many
j_gene: TRBJ1-5
v_gene: TRBV12-3/TRBV12-4
CDR3aa: CASSLGRVGNQPQHF
CDR3nt: TGTGCCAGCAGTTTAGGGAGGGTGGGAAATCAGCCCCAGCATTTT

d_gene: TRBD1
abundance: many
j_gene: TRBJ1-1
v_gene: TRBV12-3/TRBV12-4
CDR3aa: CASSWDRGTEAFF
CDR3nt: TGTGCCAGCAGTTGGGACAGGGGCACTGAAGCTTTCTTT

d_gene: .
abundance: many
j_gene: TRBJ2-1
v_gene: TRBV27
CDR3aa: CASSPGVYGYEQFF
CDR3nt: TGTGCCAGCAGTCCCGGGGTGTATGGTTATGAGCAGTTCTTC

d_gene: .
abundance: many
j_gene: TRBJ1-1
v_gene: TRBV29-1
CDR3aa: CSVTTPWGDTEAFF
CDR3nt: TGCAGCGTGACGACGCCGTGGGGAGACACTGAAGCTTTCTTT

d_gene: .
abundance: many
j_gene: TRBJ1-2
v_gene: TRBV20-1
CDR3aa: CSARDLAADVSGNYGYTF
CDR3nt: TGCAGTGCTAGAGATCTCGCGGCGGATGTTAGTGGGAACTATGGCTACACCTTC

d_gene: .
abundance: many
j_gene: TRBJ1-2
v_gene: TRBV7-9
CDR3aa: CASSHGDSGYTF
CDR3nt: TGTGCCAGCAGCCACGGCGATAGTGGCTACACCTTC

d_gene: TRBD2
abundance: many
j_gene: TRBJ2-1
v_gene: TRBV7-2
CDR3aa: CASSLAITGTSGRARNEQFF
CDR3nt: TGTGCCAGCAGCTTAGCAATCACGGGCACTAGCGGGAGGGCGCGAAATGAGCAGTTCTTC

d_gene: .
abundance: .
j_gene: TRBJ1-5
v_gene: TRBV20-1
CDR3aa: CSARDSLRAGSNQPQHF
CDR3nt: TGCAGTGCTAGAGATTCTCTGAGGGCAGGGTCAAATCAGCCCCAGCATTTT

d_gene: .
abundance: medium-sized
j_gene: TRBJ1-1
v_gene: TRBV6-2/TRBV6-3
CDR3aa: CASSYWGGRTEAFF
CDR3nt: TGTGCCAGCAGTTACTGGGGAGGGAGGACTGAAGCTTTCTTT

d_gene: .
abundance: many
j_gene: TRBJ2-1
v_gene: TRBV7-2
CDR3aa: CASSLGSGHEQFF
CDR3nt: TGTGCCAGCAGCTTAGGGTCGGGGCATGAGCAGTTCTTC

d_gene: TRBD1
abundance: many
j_gene: TRBJ1-5
v_gene: TRBV6-2/TRBV6-3
CDR3aa: CAGRRTGSNQPQHF
CDR3nt: TGTGCCGGACGACGGACAGGGAGTAATCAGCCCCAGCATTTT

d_gene: .
abundance: many
j_gene: TRBJ2-5
v_gene: TRBV20-1
CDR3aa: CSARNPGEETQYF
CDR3nt: TGCAGTGCTAGAAATCCAGGAGAGGAGACCCAGTACTTC

d_gene: TRBD2
abundance: many
j_gene: TRBJ2-2
v_gene: TRBV10-2
CDR3aa: CASTETSGGAVGELFF
CDR3nt: TGCGCCAGCACCGAGACTAGCGGGGGGGCCGTCGGGGAGCTGTTTTTT

d_gene: TRBD1
abundance: many
j_gene: TRBJ1-1
v_gene: TRBV29-1
CDR3aa: CSVEDLGQGWGTEAFF
CDR3nt: TGCAGCGTTGAAGATCTGGGACAGGGATGGGGAACTGAAGCTTTCTTT

d_gene: .
abundance: many
j_gene: TRBJ2-1
v_gene: TRBV18
CDR3aa: CASSPTHEQFF
CDR3nt: TGTGCCAGCTCACCAACCCATGAGCAGTTCTTC

d_gene: TRBD1
abundance: many
j_gene: TRBJ2-7
v_gene: TRBV10-3
CDR3aa: CAITGGTGNEQYF
CDR3nt: TGTGCCATCACCGGTGGGACAGGCAACGAGCAGTACTTC

d_gene: .
abundance: many
j_gene: TRBJ1-5
v_gene: TRBV10-3
CDR3aa: CAIRQGSNQPQHF
CDR3nt: TGTGCCATCAGGCAGGGAAGCAATCAGCCCCAGCATTTT

d_gene: .
abundance: many
j_gene: TRBJ1-4
v_gene: TRBV5-1
CDR3aa: CASSLVGRFGEKLFF
CDR3nt: TGCGCCAGCAGCTTGGTGGGCAGGTTTGGCGAAAAACTGTTTTTT